These T cell receptor beta chains were read from a single sample in a study of persistence of HIV-infected CD4 T cells. These receptors lack a known antigen. Data came from immunoSEQ multiplex PCR; TCRdb stores just in-frame clones and leaves some out. The data contain 30,000 or so clones, 82% of them singletons. The material sequenced was CD4+ T cells sorted from PBMCs after roughly 17-hour stimulation, taken from a patient who received antiretroviral therapy. The source of these receptors is an adult man with HIV who was CMV-seropositive. Both conserved end residues are part of each CDR3. The D gene is left open where the match is weak. Expanded clones get a size class; other rows say once, few or many, or leave the size out.

J gene | V gene | D gene | clone size | CDR3 DNA | CDR3 protein
TRBJ2-5 | TRBV5-6 | . | once | TGTGCCAGCAGCTTGGGAGGGGTAAAAGAGACCCAGTACTTC | CASSLGGVKETQYF
TRBJ1-1 | TRBV12-5 | . | few | TGTGCTAGTGGTTTGGGGGGGGACACTGAAGCTTTCTTT | CASGLGGDTEAFF
TRBJ1-2 | TRBV19 | . | . | TGTGCCAGCCACCGACAGGCCGGTTATGGCTACACCTTC | CASHRQAGYGYTF
TRBJ1-1 | TRBV20-1 | . | . | TGCAGTGCACCAGGGGTAGAAGCTTTCTTT | CSAPGVEAFF
TRBJ2-1 | TRBV5-1 | . | . | TGCGCCAGCAGCTTGGACGGGGGCCTCTACAATGAGCAGTTCTTC | CASSLDGGLYNEQFF
TRBJ1-2 | TRBV7-9 | . | . | TGTGCCAGCAGCGATCGGACATTCTATGGCTACACCTTC | CASSDRTFYGYTF
TRBJ2-7 | TRBV3-1/TRBV3-2 | . | once | TGTGCCAGCAGCCGGGATTCGCGGAACGAGCAGTACTTC | CASSRDSRNEQYF
TRBJ2-3 | TRBV24-1 | . | . | TGTGCCACCAGTGATTTGGCCAGGGGGGGAGATACGCAGTATTTT | CATSDLARGGDTQYF
TRBJ2-1 | TRBV11-3 | TRBD1 | . | TGTGCCAGCAGCCCGGGGACAGTCTCCTACAATGAGCAGTTCTTC | CASSPGTVSYNEQFF
TRBJ1-6 | TRBV30 | . | . | TGTGCCTGGAGTGTAGGGGGGGATAATTCACCCCTCCACTTT | CAWSVGGDNSPLHF
TRBJ1-2 | TRBV4-3 | . | . | TGCGCCAGCAGCCAAGCGGGGGGGTCGGGCAACTATGGCTACACCTTC | CASSQAGGSGNYGYTF
TRBJ1-5 | TRBV19 | . | . | TGTGCCAGTAGCGCTAGTTCTTGGGGCAATCAGCCCCAGCATTTT | CASSASSWGNQPQHF
TRBJ2-1 | TRBV13 | TRBD1 | . | TGTGCCAGCAGCCCCAACAGGGGCTCCCTAAACAATGAGCAGTTCTTC | CASSPNRGSLNNEQFF
TRBJ2-3 | TRBV28 | TRBD2 | . | TGTGCCAGCAGGCCCGGACTAGCGGGGGTCGTTAGCACAGATACGCAGTATTTT | CASRPGLAGVVSTDTQYF
TRBJ1-6 | TRBV25-1 | . | . | TGTGCCAGCAGTGAATATGATTTTTTGGCGGGGACCAATTCACCCCTCCACTTT | CASSEYDFLAGTNSPLHF
TRBJ1-2 | TRBV6-5 | TRBD1 | . | TGTGCCAGCATCAGGGACAGGGAGAACAACTATGGCTACACCTTC | CASIRDRENNYGYTF
TRBJ1-1 | TRBV6-2/TRBV6-3 | . | . | TGTGCCAGCAGTCCCCCCCGGGGGAGGGGATATGAGAACACTGAAGCTTTCTTT | CASSPPRGRGYENTEAFF
TRBJ1-1 | TRBV23-1 | TRBD1 | . | TGCGCCAGCAGTCAAGCCGATTTGTCGAGTGGGGACAGGGGTGAAGCTTTCTTT | CASSQADLSSGDRGEAFF
TRBJ1-5 | TRBV19 | . | few | TGTGCCAGTAGTTTGGCCTACGGGGGCAATCAGCCCCAGCATTTT | CASSLAYGGNQPQHF
TRBJ2-2 | TRBV10-1 | TRBD1 | once | TGCGCCAGCGGGGCAGGGGGTGTTGCCGGGGAGCTGTTTTTT | CASGAGGVAGELFF
TRBJ1-5 | TRBV5-4 | . | . | TGTGCCAGCAGCTTGCCCAATCAGCCCCAGCATTTT | CASSLPNQPQHF
TRBJ2-7 | TRBV6-6 | TRBD1 | . | TGTGCCAGCACCTGGGACAGAGGAGCCTACGAGCAGTACTTC | CASTWDRGAYEQYF
TRBJ2-3 | TRBV18 | . | . | TGTGCCAGCTCACAGGGGGTCACGGATACGCAGTATTTT | CASSQGVTDTQYF
TRBJ1-1 | TRBV28 | TRBD1 | . | TGTGCCAGCCGAAGGGGGCAGAAGACTGAAGCTTTCTTT | CASRRGQKTEAFF
TRBJ2-7 | TRBV3-1/TRBV3-2 | . | . | TGTGCCAGCAGCCCCTCAAGTGGCAACAGGTTCTACGAGCAGTACTTC | CASSPSSGNRFYEQYF
TRBJ2-1 | TRBV19 | TRBD2 | . | TGTGCCAGTAGTATAGAGCCCCCCAGCGGGGGGGAGCAGTTCTTC | CASSIEPPSGGEQFF
TRBJ1-4 | TRBV5-1 | . | . | TGCGCCAGCAGCTTCGGTGGGACGTCTAATGAAAAACTGTTTTTT | CASSFGGTSNEKLFF
TRBJ1-2 | TRBV28 | TRBD1 | once | TGTGCCAGCAGTTTTGACAGGGGGCTAAATGGCTACACCTTC | CASSFDRGLNGYTF
TRBJ1-6 | TRBV6-5 | . | once | TGTGCCAGCAGTTCTTCAGGGTCAGGGTTCTCACCCCTCCACTTT | CASSSSGSGFSPLHF
TRBJ2-5 | TRBV5-4 | TRBD2 | . | TGTGCCAGCAGCTTGGAGCGGGGGGGAGAAGAGACCCAGTACTTC | CASSLERGGEETQYF
TRBJ1-4 | TRBV7-8 | . | few | TGTGCCAGCAGCTCAGGTGCGAGTAATGAAAAACTGTTTTTT | CASSSGASNEKLFF
TRBJ2-3 | TRBV10-3 | . | . | TGTGCCATCAGTGAGTCGGGGAGCACAGATACGCAGTATTTT | CAISESGSTDTQYF
TRBJ1-1 | TRBV5-4 | . | . | TGTGCCAGCAGTCTTGACAGTGCAAACACTGAAGCTTTCTTT | CASSLDSANTEAFF
TRBJ1-4 | TRBV5-1 | . | . | TGCGCCAGCAGCCCCTCGAGGGGTGGGAATGAAAAACTGTTTTTT | CASSPSRGGNEKLFF
TRBJ2-1 | TRBV29-1 | TRBD1 | . | TGCAGCGTTGAAGATCGGACAGGGGGCGGTAATAATGAGCAGTTCTTC | CSVEDRTGGGNNEQFF
TRBJ2-7 | TRBV6-5 | TRBD2 | . | TGTGCCGGATCCACCCTTAGCGGGGGCTACGAGCAGTACTTC | CAGSTLSGGYEQYF
TRBJ2-5 | TRBV5-8 | TRBD2 | . | TGTGCCAGCAGCGCTCTCCGGAGCGGGGTAAACTTC | CASSALRSGVNF
TRBJ2-2 | TRBV15 | . | . | TGTGCCACCAGCGCTACAGGGTTGTATGGTTCCGCCGGGGAGCTGTTTTTT | CATSATGLYGSAGELFF
TRBJ1-5 | TRBV5-5 | . | once | TGTGCCAGCAGCTTGGAAACAACCGGCAATCAGCCCCAGCATTTT | CASSLETTGNQPQHF
TRBJ1-2 | TRBV7-9 | . | . | TGTGCCAGCAGCTTAGGGGCAGGTGTGGAGGCTGGCTACACCTTC | CASSLGAGVEAGYTF
TRBJ1-2 | TRBV5-1 | . | . | TGCGCCAGCAGCTTGGCCGGGGACGGCTATGGCTACACCTTC | CASSLAGDGYGYTF
TRBJ2-4 | TRBV2 | TRBD1 | . | TGTGCCAGCAACAGGGGGCAAAACATTCAGTACTTC | CASNRGQNIQYF
TRBJ2-2 | TRBV2 | . | . | TGTGCCAGCAGTGACGCGGACAGTGAGACCGGGGAGCTGTTTTTT | CASSDADSETGELFF
TRBJ1-6 | TRBV19 | . | . | TGTGCCAGTAGTATCCCCCACACCCGAGGAAATTCACCCCTCCACTTT | CASSIPHTRGNSPLHF
TRBJ2-7 | TRBV10-3 | . | once | TGTGCCATCAGTGACAGGCGGAAATTGAACTACGAGCAGTACTTC | CAISDRRKLNYEQYF
TRBJ1-2 | TRBV6-5 | . | once | TGTGCCAGCACCTTACAGGAGAACTATGGCTACACCTTC | CASTLQENYGYTF